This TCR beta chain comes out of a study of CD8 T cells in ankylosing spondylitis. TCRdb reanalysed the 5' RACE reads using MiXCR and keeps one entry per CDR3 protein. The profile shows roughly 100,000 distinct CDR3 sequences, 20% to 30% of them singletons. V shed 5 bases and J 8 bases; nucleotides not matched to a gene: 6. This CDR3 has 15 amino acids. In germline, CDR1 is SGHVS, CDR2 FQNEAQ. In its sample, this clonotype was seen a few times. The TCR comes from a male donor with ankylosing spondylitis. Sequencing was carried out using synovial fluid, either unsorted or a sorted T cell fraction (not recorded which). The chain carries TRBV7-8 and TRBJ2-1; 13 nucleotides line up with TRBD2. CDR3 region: CASSARTSGSYEQFF. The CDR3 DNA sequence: TGTGCCAGCAGCGCAAGGACTAGCGGGAGCTATGAGCAGTTCTTC.